The clone carrying this TCR beta chain was counted once. The CDR3 is made up of 14 amino acids. Germline CDR1 SGHDT, CDR2 YYEEEE. Trimming stripped 6 bases from V and 7 bases from J, with 19 bases between. The data originate from a study of blood T cell repertoires in COVID-19. Study in general: Some COVID-19 samples were acute and others convalescent; all came from the United States, Italy and Spain. PBMCs, B-cell-depleted T cells, or T cells provided the cDNA or gDNA that made up the material.

Per the original data handling: Amplification from reference gene primers served as the basis for estimated nucleated cell counts. The method was immunoSEQ multiplex PCR; TCRdb's version includes in-frame clones alone and lacks a portion of them. The V and J calls and clone size were taken over from that table, and D and trimming were inferred from the DNA. The sample has more than 70,000 clones, around 80% seen once; the top ten hold around a third. The sequenced sample consisted of peripheral blood. The V gene is TRBV5-6, the J gene TRBJ1-2; D not certain. The TCR was taken from a woman in her 70s with acute or convalescent COVID-19. The CDR3 coding sequence is TGTGCCAGCATCCTGGGCCCCGGGGAGGCTGGCTACACCTTC. This encodes CASILGPGEAGYTF.